Below, 25 T cell receptor beta chains from the same sample are listed, as sequenced in a study of CD8 T cells in Susac syndrome. After extraction with the RNeasy kit, about 0.5 to 1 ug of the RNA was reverse transcribed using random hexamers. TCRdb itself ran the immunoSEQ multiplex PCR reads through MiXCR, one entry per CDR3 protein. There are hundreds of thousands of distinct CDR3 sequences in the sample; approximately 85% occur only once, and around 0.2% lies in the top ten. The source material was CD8+ T cells from PBMCs. All receptors come from a human donor with multiple sclerosis.

The chain joins TRBV28 to TRBJ2-7; TRBD1 aligns across 9 bases. Germline V CDR1 and CDR2: MDHEN, SYDVKM. The V and J ends lost 6 bases and 0 bases, in that order; junction bases with no gene match: 3. The CDR3 covers 14 residues. In nucleotides, the CDR3 is TGTGCCAGCAGGTCGACAGGGGGCTCCTACGAGCAGTACTTC. Its translation is CASRSTGGSYEQYF.

This clonotype was seen a single time. The CDR3 region is CASSGQAYEQYF. CDR3 nucleotides: TGTGCCAGCAGCGGACAGGCCTACGAGCAGTACTTC. The V call is TRBV13, the J call TRBJ2-7, with TRBD1 identical over 7 bases. The V and J ends lost 5 bases and 2 bases, in that order; junction bases with no gene match: 0. Germline lookup yields CDR1 PRHDT and CDR2 FYEKMQ (reference sequence). This CDR3 region has 12 residues.

The chain employs TRBV24-1 and TRBJ2-5; D gene uncertain. The length of the CDR3 is 15 residues. Trimming pared 4 bases from V and 3 bases from J, leaving 14 bases between. Germline CDR1 is KGHDR and CDR2 is SFDVKD. The DNA for the CDR3 is TGTGCCACCAGTGACCGCCGCGGTGGGGAAGAGACCCAGTACTTC. Protein sequence: CATSDRRGGEETQYF.

The V call is TRBV5-1, the J call TRBJ1-2, with a weak D call TRBD1 (6 bases). The CDR3 spans 16 residues. Germline-derived CDR1 and CDR2 are SGHRS and YFSETQ. Trimming took off 0 bases at V and 2 bases at J, with 14 bases between the two ends. The CDR3: CASSLDQGGVNYGYTF. CDR3 sequence (DNA): TGCGCCAGCAGCTTGGATCAAGGGGGTGTGAACTATGGCTACACCTTC.

CDR3 region: CASSPRQPTGELFF. The CDR3 nucleotides read TGTGCCAGCAGCCCGCGACAGCCCACCGGGGAGCTGTTTTTT. The V gene is TRBV7-9, the J gene TRBJ2-2; perhaps TRBD1 as D (5 bases). Deletions cut 5 bases from V and 4 bases from J, with 11 bases between. Germline values: CDR1 SEHNR, CDR2 FQNEAQ (reference sequence). The CDR3 extends over 14 amino acids.

This chain joins TRBV4-3 and TRBJ2-6; TRBD1 aligns across 10 bases. Germline assignment: CDR1 LGHNA and CDR2 YSLEER. The trim removed 5 bases at V and 0 bases at J, leaving 4 bases unmatched. The length of the CDR3 is 17 residues. CDR3 in DNA: TGCGCCAGCAGCGAGACAGGGGGCTACTCTGGGGCCAACGTCCTGACTTTC. Translation gives CASSETGGYSGANVLTF.

V gene TRBV12-3 or TRBV12-4 combines with J gene TRBJ2-1, with 9 bases lining up with TRBD2. The trim removed 5 bases at V and 4 bases at J, leaving 6 bases unmatched. This CDR3 has 15 amino acids. The CDR3 bases are TGTGCCAGCAGTAAGAGCGGGAGGTTTTACAATGAGCAGTTCTTC. It specifies CASSKSGRFYNEQFF.

The chain has TRBV7-9 and TRBJ2-7; perhaps TRBD2 as D (5 bases). Germline assignment: CDR1 SEHNR and CDR2 FQNEAQ (reference sequence). The CDR3 extends over 13 amino acids. Deletions cut 5 bases from V and 0 bases from J, with 8 bases between. The CDR3 DNA follows: TGTGCCAGCAGCGTCCGGGACTCCTACGAGCAGTACTTC. This codes for CASSVRDSYEQYF. The variable domain in full, with the rest retrieved from reference TRBV7-9 and TRBJ2-7, is DTGVSQNPRHKITKRGQNVTFRCDPISEHNRLYWYRQTLGQGPEFLTYFQNEAQLEKSRLLSDRFSAERPKGSFSTLEIQRTEQGDSAMYLCASSVRDSYEQYFGPGTRLTVT.

This chain joins TRBV28 and TRBJ2-5; maybe TRBD2 (5 bases). The CDR3 spans 13 residues. Looked up from germline, CDR1 is MDHEN and CDR2 is SYDVKM. V was shortened by 8 bases and J by 4 bases, with 14 bases between the two germline ends. The CDR3 is CASALGVGETQYF. The CDR3 DNA sequence: TGTGCCAGCGCCCTCGGGGTGGGAGAGACCCAGTACTTC.

The chain recombines TRBV28 with TRBJ2-5; 10 positions agree with TRBD2. The CDR3 contains 15 residues. The J segment lost 3 bases and the V segment lost 5 bases, leaving 6 bases of the junction unmatched. Germline CDR1 MDHEN, CDR2 SYDVKM. CDR3 protein: CASSPGLADEETQYF. The CDR3 DNA reads TGTGCCAGCAGTCCCGGACTAGCGGACGAAGAGACCCAGTACTTC.

The chain carries TRBV27 and TRBJ2-7; 11 positions agree with TRBD2. V was pared by 6 bases and J by 5 bases, with 9 bases of the junction left unmatched. Germline CDR1 MNHEY, CDR2 SMNVEV (reference sequence). The CDR3 runs to 15 residues. The chain's CDR3 is CASSDRLAGGHEQYF. The CDR3 nucleotides read TGTGCCAGCAGCGACCGCCTAGCGGGAGGTCACGAGCAGTACTTC.

J is TRBJ1-5 and V is TRBV7-9; D gene unclear. The V end was cut by 3 bases, the J end by 0 bases, with 9 bases between. The CDR3 consists of 15 residues. Germline lookup yields CDR1 SEHNR and CDR2 FQNEAQ (reference sequence). CDR3 DNA: TGTGCCAGCAGCTTCGCCGAGATTAGCAATCAGCCCCAGCATTTT. Its translation is CASSFAEISNQPQHF.

The V and J genes are TRBV7-9 and TRBJ1-2; D is unresolved. Germline CDR1 SEHNR, CDR2 FQNEAQ (reference sequence). V dropped 6 bases and J dropped 0 bases, with 11 bases sitting between them. This CDR3 contains 14 residues. This CDR3 reads CASSYTASNYGYTF. CDR3 in DNA: TGTGCCAGCAGTTATACAGCCTCTAACTATGGCTACACCTTC. The variable domain in full, with the rest retrieved from reference TRBV7-9 and TRBJ1-2, is DTGVSQNPRHKITKRGQNVTFRCDPISEHNRLYWYRQTLGQGPEFLTYFQNEAQLEKSRLLSDRFSAERPKGSFSTLEIQRTEQGDSAMYLCASSYTASNYGYTFGSGTRLTVV.

The V and J genes are TRBV7-2 and TRBJ1-1; D remains ambiguous. The germline CDR1 and CDR2 sequences are SGHTA and FQGNSA. V gave up 7 bases and J gave up 1 base, with 10 bases separating them. CDR3 length: 13 residues. CDR3 protein: CASTLRENTEAFF. The DNA for the CDR3 is TGTGCCAGCACCCTTCGGGAGAACACTGAAGCTTTCTTT.

The chain recombines TRBV7-2 with TRBJ2-7; D is possibly TRBD1 (5 bases). The CDR3 has 12 amino acids. V was trimmed by 1 base and J by 11 bases, leaving 12 bases between them. Germline CDR1 and CDR2: SGHTA and FQGNSA. The CDR3 sequence is CASSLVGAVEYF. In DNA, the CDR3 is TGTGCCAGCAGCTTAGTTGGGGCTGTTGAGTACTTC.

The rearrangement uses TRBV4-3 and TRBJ2-3; 7 nucleotides match TRBD2. In germline, CDR1 is LGHNA, CDR2 YSLEER. V dropped 5 bases and J dropped 4; count of bases not matched to a gene: 12. The CDR3 is made up of 16 amino acids. CDR3 in amino acids: CASSYTAGRSADTQYF. Here the CDR3 DNA reads TGCGCCAGCAGCTATACAGCCGGGAGGTCGGCAGATACGCAGTATTTT.

V is TRBV12-3 or TRBV12-4 and J is TRBJ2-1, with 10 nucleotides matching TRBD2. V lost 7 bases to trimming and J lost 8 bases; unmatched junction nucleotides: 8. This CDR3 region has 14 residues. This CDR3 is CASKPPGLAHEQFF. The CDR3 DNA reads as TGTGCCAGCAAACCCCCGGGACTAGCGCATGAGCAGTTCTTC.

This rearrangement joins TRBV5-6 to TRBJ1-4; D is unclear. Per germline, CDR1 SGHDT and CDR2 YYEEEE. The CDR3 has 16 residues. The V gene lost 2 bases and the J gene lost 5 bases, with 16 bases spanning the gap. CDR3 nucleotide sequence: TGTGCCAGCAGCTTAGGTTCCGGCACATCAAATGAAAAACTGTTTTTT. Translation gives CASSLGSGTSNEKLFF. Full variable domain (missing parts from reference TRBV5-6 and TRBJ1-4): DAGVTQSPTHLIKTRGQQVTLRCSPKSGHDTVSWYQQALGQGPQFIFQYYEEEERQRGNFPDRFSGHQFPNYSSELNVNALLLGDSALYLCASSLGSGTSNEKLFFGSGTQLSVL.

The V gene is TRBV19, the J gene TRBJ2-7; TRBD1 might be the D (6 bases). V was pared by 6 bases and J by 0 bases, with 9 bases between. Germline CDR1 and CDR2: LNHDA and SQIVND (reference sequence). The CDR3 runs 13 residues. CDR3 residues: CASRNRDSYEQYF. DNA for the CDR3: TGTGCCAGTAGAAACAGGGACTCCTACGAGCAGTACTTC.

The rearrangement joins TRBV15 to TRBJ2-1; D perhaps matches TRBD2 (6 bases). This CDR3 spans 14 amino acids. Trimming left V 5 bases short and J 8 bases short, with 16 bases between. Germline-derived CDR1 and CDR2 are LNHNV and YYDKDF (reference sequence). The CDR3 is CATSDRGIRDEQFF. For the CDR3, the DNA is TGTGCCACCAGCGACCGCGGGATACGGGATGAGCAGTTCTTC.

The chain recombines TRBV9 with TRBJ2-3, with a weak D call TRBD2 (5 bases). V was cut by 0 bases and J by 6 bases, with 8 bases left in between. Germline V gene sequence: CDR1 SGDLS, CDR2 YYNGEE. The length of the CDR3 is 13 residues. The CDR3 here is CASSVASGDTQYF. The CDR3 DNA reads TGTGCCAGCAGCGTAGCTTCGGGGGATACGCAGTATTTT.

This clonotype was seen ten or more times. The rearrangement links TRBV9 to TRBJ2-3; 8 nucleotides align to TRBD2. J lost 5 bases, V lost 4 bases, and 6 bases had no gene match. The CDR3 covers 14 residues. Germline V gives CDR1 SGDLS, CDR2 YYNGEE. The CDR3 protein is CASSLSGKQDTQYF. For the CDR3, the DNA is TGTGCCAGCAGCCTTAGCGGGAAACAAGATACGCAGTATTTT.

The CDR3 is CASTGTFETDTQYF. The CDR3, as DNA: TGTGCCAGCACCGGGACGTTCGAAACAGATACGCAGTATTTT. The chain recombines TRBV28 with TRBJ2-3, with D perhaps TRBD1 or TRBD2 (5 bases each). The germline CDR1 and CDR2 sequences are MDHEN and SYDVKM. There are 14 residues in the CDR3. V lost 7 bases and J lost 3, with 14 bases in between.

The V and J genes are TRBV12-3 or TRBV12-4 and TRBJ2-2; D is unclear. The CDR3 covers 12 residues. V shed 2 bases and J shed 7 bases, with 5 bases lying between them. CDR3 sequence reads: CASSLNRGELFF. The CDR3 DNA is TGTGCCAGCAGTTTAAACCGCGGGGAGCTGTTTTTT.

The chain is built from TRBV14 and TRBJ2-5; 12 bases align to TRBD2. With 4 bases clipped from V and 0 bases from J, the junction kept 6 bases outside the gene matches. Germline values: CDR1 SGHDN, CDR2 FVKESK. The CDR3 has 17 amino acids. The chain's CDR3 is CASSPRTSGIYQETQYF. CDR3 coding DNA: TGTGCCAGCAGCCCTCGGACTAGCGGGATCTACCAAGAGACCCAGTACTTC.